Described below is a single TCR beta chain sequence and its context. Its antigen is unknown. This sample is part of a study of PD-1 blockade in classical Hodgkin lymphoma. Whole-study findings and limits: Underlying causes for the observed repertoire differences were not defined, possibly disease activity or prior therapy. Relative to healthy donors, newly diagnosed patients reportedly had lower baseline TCR diversity, which was reported as lower still in relapsed/refractory patients. CD4+ TCR diversity, unlike CD8+, rose significantly by C4D1.

Every patient had relapsed following autologous stem cell transplantation, and cohorts differed in brentuximab vedotin exposure. Germline-derived CDR1 and CDR2 are SGHDN and FVKESK. Trimming at V came to 4 bases and at J to 0 bases, leaving 3 bases not matched to a gene. The length of the CDR3 is 16 residues. The assay was immunoSEQ multiplex PCR, and TCRdb's table has in-frame clones only and misses some. The table shows some 100,000 clones, with roughly 92% occurring only once. The receptor comes from a human donor with classical Hodgkin lymphoma. V and J are TRBV14 and TRBJ1-2; 12 nucleotides match TRBD1. Sample: peripheral blood mononuclear cells (PBMCs), taken at baseline. CDR3 in DNA: TGTGCCAGCAGCCGGGACAGGGGGCAGGCTAACTATGGCTACACCTTC. Translation gives CASSRDRGQANYGYTF.